This T cell receptor beta chain was documented in a study of graft-versus-host responses after intestinal transplantation. Looking at the study overall: Transplants were multivisceral, liver-intestinal, or isolated intestinal. The recipients all started with anti-thymocyte globulin induction and then took tacrolimus and steroids for two to four years.

Sequenced by immunoSEQ multiplex PCR; TCRdb stores in-frame clones only, minus some. The table shows roughly 93,000 clones, with around 93% occurring only once. Study-wide findings and caveats: Ileal or blood samples showed some GvH clones first, and such clones were also found in recipient marrow. GvH clone levels peaked in circulation, and this peak was associated with early post-transplant HvG declines.

Points on this clone: What it binds is not known.

Germline CDR1 reads MGHRA; CDR2 reads YSYEKL. J lost 7 bases, V lost 3 bases, and 10 bases had no gene match. CDR3 length: 16 residues. The chain carries TRBV4-1 and TRBJ1-5, with 9 bases aligning to TRBD1. The sequence was obtained from a human donor who received an intestinal transplant. The sequenced sample was unstimulated CD8+ T cells sorted from spleen or lymph node cells, obtained before intestinal transplant. This chain's CDR3 is CASSHDGTGPRQPQHF. The CDR3 coding sequence is TGCGCCAGCAGCCATGACGGGACAGGGCCAAGACAGCCCCAGCATTTT.